This TCR beta chain was found in a study of cytomegalovirus exposure and HLA in healthy donors. As for the study in general: Unique TCR beta sequences numbering over 100 million came from 150 million to 200 million T cells in an earlier analysis.

A multiplex PCR was run with 60 Vbeta primers and 13 Jbeta primers. Produced via immunoSEQ multiplex PCR; TCRdb's table is partial and in-frame only. The table records approximately 150,000 clones, more than 70% of them present only once. J was trimmed by 7 bases and V by 4 bases; bases with no gene match: 9. The CDR3 sequence is 15 residues long. Germline-derived CDR1 and CDR2 are SGDLS and YYNGEE. Sequenced input: PBMCs. The chain is built from TRBV9 and TRBJ2-4; 9 nucleotides align to TRBD1. This TCR was recovered from a male donor in good health and CMV-seronegative. CDR3 region: CASSPGTGTENIQYF. In DNA, the CDR3 is TGTGCCAGCAGCCCCGGGACAGGGACCGAGAACATTCAGTACTTC. The whole variable domain, filled in from reference TRBV9 and TRBJ2-4, reads DSGVTQTPKHLITATGQRVTLRCSPRSGDLSVYWYQQSLDQGLQFLIQYYNGEERAKGNILERFSAQQFPDLHSELNLSSLELGDSALYFCASSPGTGTENIQYFGAGTRLSVL.